What follows are 30 T cell receptor beta chains derived from one specimen sequenced in a study of cytomegalovirus exposure and HLA in healthy donors. The PCR employed 60 Vbeta primers together with 13 Jbeta primers. The assay was immunoSEQ multiplex PCR, and TCRdb's table has in-frame clones only and misses some. The sample has under 200,000 clones, roughly 80% seen once. The sequencing sample was made of PBMCs. Every receptor here comes from a female donor in good health and CMV-seronegative.

The rearrangement links TRBV7-9 to TRBJ2-7, with D tentatively TRBD2 (6 bases). Trimming stripped 5 bases from V and 6 bases from J, with 20 bases between. Germline V gene sequence: CDR1 SEHNR, CDR2 FQNEAQ (reference sequence). The CDR3 sequence is 15 residues long. The chain's CDR3 is CASSQAGIGVSEQYF. The CDR3 nucleotides are TGTGCCAGCAGCCAGGCGGGGATCGGTGTAAGCGAGCAGTACTTC.

This chain links TRBV2 with TRBJ1-1; D remains unclear. The V gene lost 5 bases and the J gene lost 1 base, with 8 bases spanning the gap. This CDR3 has 13 residues. Germline lookup yields CDR1 SNHLY and CDR2 FYNNEI. This CDR3 is CASSTTENTEAFF. In DNA, the CDR3 is TGTGCCAGCAGTACCACAGAGAACACTGAAGCTTTCTTT.

As for this clone: One junction end does not reproduce the germline sequence, and a read error may be involved. The V and J genes are TRBV7-7 and TRBJ2-1, with 10 bases lining up with TRBD2. Per the germline V gene, CDR1 is SSHAT and CDR2 is FNYEAQ (reference sequence). CDR3 length: 15 amino acids. This CDR3 reads CASSPTASGRDEQFF. DNA for the CDR3: TGTGCTAGCAGCCCCACAGCGAGCGGGAGGGATGAGCAGTTCTTC.

The chain employs TRBV9 and TRBJ1-1, with TRBD1 identical over 10 bases. Germline CDR1 and CDR2: SGDLS and YYNGEE. With V trimmed by 3 bases and J by 5 bases, 7 bases remained unmatched. The CDR3 has 15 residues. The CDR3 region has the DNA TGTGCCAGCAGCGGACAGGGGGCAACTTGGACTGAAGCTTTCTTT. Its translation: CASSGQGATWTEAFF.

The rearrangement links TRBV7-2 to TRBJ1-2; the match to TRBD1 covers 8 bases. From germline, CDR1 is SGHTA and CDR2 FQGNSA. J gave up 3 bases and V 5 bases, and 5 bases lay outside the gene matches. CDR3 length equals 14 residues. The DNA of the CDR3 is TGTGCCAGCAGCCTCATGACAGGGGACTATGGCTACACCTTC. This translates into CASSLMTGDYGYTF.

The rearrangement joins TRBV5-1 to TRBJ2-5; 9 positions agree with TRBD1. After removal of 4 bases from V and 5 bases from J, the junction contained 15 bases not matched to a gene. Germline CDR1 is SGHRS and CDR2 is YFSETQ. The CDR3 contains 17 residues. The CDR3 nucleotides are TGCGCCAGCAGCCCCGCTACAGGGGGCATATGGGGGGAGACCCAGTACTTC. This sequence encodes CASSPATGGIWGETQYF. Drawing the rest from reference TRBV5-1 and TRBJ2-5, the complete variable domain is KAGVTQTPRYLIKTRGQQVTLSCSPISGHRSVSWYQQTPGQGLQFLFEYFSETQRNKGNFPGRFSGRQFSNSRSEMNVSTLELGDSALYLCASSPATGGIWGETQYFGPGTRLLVL.

This clone was observed once. The chain employs TRBV2 and TRBJ1-5; 9 bases fit TRBD1. Germline V gene sequence: CDR1 SNHLY, CDR2 FYNNEI. The CDR3 spans 14 residues. The V and J ends lost 4 bases and 10 bases, in that order; junction bases with no gene match: 8. The CDR3: CASSVRQGDGPQHF. CDR3 DNA sequence: TGTGCCAGCAGTGTACGACAGGGGGATGGTCCCCAGCATTTT.

The gene calls are TRBV2 and TRBJ2-3; D is undetermined. V was clipped by 7 bases and J by 2 bases, with 13 bases between them. This CDR3 has 14 amino acids. CDR1 is SNHLY and CDR2 is FYNNEI in the germline V gene. For the CDR3, the DNA is TGTGCCAGCAACCTGATAGCTTCCACAGATACGCAGTATTTT. As protein: CASNLIASTDTQYF.

CDR3 sequence reads: CASSAGGYGYTF. CDR3 DNA sequence: TGTGCCAGCAGTGCCGGGGGATATGGCTACACCTTC. The chain uses TRBV2 and TRBJ1-2; a weak D match, TRBD1 (5 bases). The CDR3 sequence is 12 residues long. Germline CDR1 and CDR2: SNHLY and FYNNEI. V lost 4 bases, J lost 5 bases, and 8 bases lay in between.

The rearrangement links TRBV4-3 to TRBJ2-3; 11 bases are shared with TRBD2. CDR1 is LGHNA, CDR2 YSLEER, per germline. With 0 bases clipped from V and 4 bases from J, the junction kept 9 bases outside the gene matches. The CDR3 runs 18 residues. The CDR3 DNA reads TGCGCCAGCAGCCAAGAGCCCACTAGCGGGGGTCCGGCAGATACGCAGTATTTT. Encoded protein: CASSQEPTSGGPADTQYF.

The chain recombines TRBV19 with TRBJ1-5; D not certain. The CDR3 consists of 15 residues. The V gene's germline CDR1 is LNHDA and CDR2 SQIVND (reference sequence). Trimming took 3 bases from V and 2 from J, leaving 11 bases between them. In DNA form, the CDR3 reads TGTGCCAGTAGTATCGGCCTCGCGGGCAATCAGCCCCAGCATTTT. Translated: CASSIGLAGNQPQHF.

The chain combines TRBV2 with TRBJ1-2; 7 positions match TRBD1. CDR3 length: 19 residues. J lost 1 base, V lost 7 bases, and 21 bases had no gene match. CDR1 and CDR2 from the germline V gene are SNHLY and FYNNEI. This CDR3 is CASTVVFRDSYGLNYGYTF. The CDR3 region has the DNA TGTGCCAGCACGGTAGTGTTTAGGGACAGCTACGGGCTTAACTATGGCTACACCTTC.

This chain links TRBV21-1 with TRBJ2-1; TRBD1 is taken as the D call from the table, unchecked against the DNA. TRBV21-1 constitutes a pseudogene. The CDR3 spans 15 residues. Here the CDR3 DNA reads TGTGCCAGCAGCAAAATCAGGGGTTTCTACAATGAGCAGTTCTTC. Amino acid sequence: CASSKIRGFYNEQFF.

This sequence joins TRBV19 and TRBJ1-5; D might be TRBD1 (5 bases). With 5 bases removed from V and 1 base from J, the gap between germline ends came to 15 bases. From germline, CDR1 is LNHDA and CDR2 SQIVND (reference sequence). The CDR3 has 16 residues. The CDR3 coding sequence is TGTGCCAGTAGTTCCTTCGGGGGGGGGAGCAATCAGCCCCAGCATTTT. It is translated as CASSSFGGGSNQPQHF.

The genes are TRBV19 and TRBJ2-7; 7 bases agree with TRBD2. Unmatched junction bases numbered 10, after V lost 5 bases and J lost 3 bases. Germline V gives CDR1 LNHDA, CDR2 SQIVND (reference sequence). The CDR3 spans 15 residues. CDR3 DNA sequence: TGTGCCAGTAGTCCACATATTGCGGGGGACTACGAGCAGTACTTC. It is translated as CASSPHIAGDYEQYF. Filled out from reference TRBV19 and TRBJ2-7, the complete variable domain reads DGGITQSPKYLFRKEGQNVTLSCEQNLNHDAMYWYRQDPGQGLRLIYYSQIVNDFQKGDIAEGYSVSREKKESFPLTVTSAQKNPTAFYLCASSPHIAGDYEQYFGPGTRLTVT.

This chain uses TRBV10-3 with TRBJ1-1; D might be TRBD1 (5 bases). From germline, CDR1 is ENHRY and CDR2 SYGVKD. V lost 2 bases to trimming and J lost 3 bases, with 7 bases between them. The CDR3 runs 13 residues. CDR3 amino acids: CAISERQYTEAFF. The CDR3 bases are TGTGCCATCAGTGAGCGACAGTACACTGAAGCTTTCTTT.

This chain links TRBV18 with TRBJ1-3; no definite D call. The length of the CDR3 is 11 residues. The germline V gene has CDR1 KGHSH and CDR2 LQKENI. With 7 bases removed from V and 14 bases from J, the gap between germline ends came to 15 bases. The chain's CDR3 is CASFLGTPLYF. For the CDR3, the DNA is TGTGCCAGCTTTCTGGGCACCCCTTTATATTTT.

CDR3 protein: CASSIGGGEKLFF. The CDR3 DNA follows: TGTGCCAGCAGTATCGGGGGGGGTGAAAAACTGTTTTTT. J is TRBJ1-4 and V is TRBV2, with D possibly being TRBD1 (5 bases). The CDR3 is 13 residues long. Germline V gene sequence: CDR1 SNHLY, CDR2 FYNNEI. V was clipped by 5 bases and J by 7 bases, with 11 bases between them.

V and J are TRBV30 and TRBJ1-2, with 7 bases lining up with TRBD1. J lost 1 base, V lost 5 bases, and 4 bases had no gene match. The CDR3 consists of 13 residues. From germline, CDR1 is GTSNPN and CDR2 SVGIG (reference sequence). The CDR3 nucleotides read TGTGCCTGGGCAGGGGGAGGTAACTATGGCTACACCTTC. This gives the protein CAWAGGGNYGYTF. The variable domain in full, completed from reference TRBV30 and TRBJ1-2, reads SQTIHQWPATLVQPVGSPLSLECTVEGTSNPNLYWYRQAAGRGLQLLFYSVGIGQISSEVPQNLSASRPQDRQFILSSKKLLLSDSGFYLCAWAGGGNYGYTFGSGTRLTVV.

This chain connects TRBV30 to TRBJ1-1; D ambiguous. Germline CDR1 GTSNPN, CDR2 SVGIG (reference sequence). Trimming removed 0 bases from V and 3 bases from J, with 11 bases in between. CDR3 size: 14 residues. CDR3 in amino acids: CAWSVRSLDTEAFF. The CDR3, as DNA: TGTGCCTGGAGTGTACGGTCCTTAGACACTGAAGCTTTCTTT.

The CDR3 protein is CASSSGQRNEKLFF. The CDR3 DNA sequence: TGTGCCAGCAGTTCGGGACAGCGGAATGAAAAACTGTTTTTT. The chain couples TRBV27 to TRBJ1-4, with TRBD1 matching 7 bases. The length of the CDR3 is 14 residues. Looked up from germline, CDR1 is MNHEY and CDR2 is SMNVEV (reference sequence). V gave up 4 bases and J gave up 5 bases; unmatched junction bases: 4.

The chain is built from TRBV19 and TRBJ2-5; 13 bases agree with TRBD2. This CDR3 region has 16 residues. Germline CDR1 is LNHDA and CDR2 is SQIVND (reference sequence). V shed 5 bases, J shed 5 bases, and the junction held 8 bases outside the gene matches. The CDR3, as DNA: TGTGCCAGTAGTCCCCAACTAGCGGGGGGGCAGGAGACCCAGTACTTC. It specifies CASSPQLAGGQETQYF. Looking up the rest from reference TRBV19 and TRBJ2-5 gives the full variable domain: DGGITQSPKYLFRKEGQNVTLSCEQNLNHDAMYWYRQDPGQGLRLIYYSQIVNDFQKGDIAEGYSVSREKKESFPLTVTSAQKNPTAFYLCASSPQLAGGQETQYFGPGTRLLVL.

The rearrangement links TRBV6-6 to TRBJ1-5, with 7 bases matching TRBD1. CDR1 MNHNY and CDR2 SVGAGI come from the germline V gene (reference sequence). The CDR3 is made up of 14 amino acids. V gave up 6 bases and J gave up 3 bases; unmatched junction bases: 5. The CDR3 protein is CASREGGDNQPQHF. CDR3 sequence (DNA): TGTGCCAGCAGAGAAGGGGGCGACAATCAGCCCCAGCATTTT.

This chain joins TRBV7-9 and TRBJ2-2; 10 nucleotides agree with TRBD2. Losses at the gene ends were 5 bases for V and 4 bases for J; bases not matched to a gene: 7. CDR3 size: 16 residues. Germline assignment: CDR1 SEHNR and CDR2 FQNEAQ (reference sequence). The DNA of the CDR3 is TGTGCCAGCAGCCCGAAGCGGGGGGGCGTCACCGGGGAGCTGTTTTTT. Protein product: CASSPKRGGVTGELFF.

This clone came up a few times. The CDR3 region is CAISVGGENTEAFF. DNA of the CDR3: TGTGCCATCAGTGTGGGAGGGGAGAACACTGAAGCTTTCTTT. This chain links TRBV10-3 with TRBJ1-1, with D tentatively TRBD1 (5 bases). The CDR3 sequence is 14 residues long. The germline gives CDR1 ENHRY, CDR2 SYGVKD. Deletions cut 4 bases from V and 1 base from J, with 10 bases between.

This clone has just a few counts. The V gene is TRBV7-3, the J gene TRBJ2-1; 8 bases align to TRBD2. Germline values: CDR1 SGHTA, CDR2 FQGTGA. With V trimmed by 5 bases and J by 12 bases, 6 bases remained unmatched. The CDR3 runs to 12 residues. The chain's CDR3 is CASSHPGGAQFF. DNA for the CDR3: TGTGCCAGCAGCCACCCGGGGGGGGCGCAGTTCTTC.

CDR3 nucleotides: TGCAGCGTTTCCCAAACTAGCTCCGCGTACCAAGAGACCCAGTACTTC. Residues: CSVSQTSSAYQETQYF. This chain links TRBV29-1 with TRBJ2-5; possible D gene TRBD2, 6 bases. The CDR3 loop spans 16 amino acids. Germline-derived CDR1 and CDR2 are SQVTM and ANQGSEA. Between the trimmed V and J ends, which lost 5 bases and 0 bases, there was a span of 19 bases.

V gene TRBV19 combines with J gene TRBJ2-7; TRBD1 matches at 11 bases. The ends lost 4 bases at V and 2 bases at J; junction bases unmatched: 7. The CDR3 length is 16 residues. The germline gives CDR1 LNHDA, CDR2 SQIVND (reference sequence). Here the CDR3 DNA reads TGTGCCAGTAGTACGGCTCAGGGACAGGGGGCCTACGAGCAGTACTTC. Its translation is CASSTAQGQGAYEQYF.

The chain joins TRBV10-3 to TRBJ1-1; 8 positions match TRBD1. CDR3 length: 13 residues. With 10 bases clipped from V and 4 bases from J, the junction kept 8 bases outside the gene matches. Germline values: CDR1 ENHRY, CDR2 SYGVKD. Here the CDR3 DNA reads TGTGCCACCACCAATACAGGGGGCACTGAAGCTTTCTTT. This encodes CATTNTGGTEAFF.

Concerning this clone: The final CDR3 position lacks the conserved phenylalanine or tryptophan, pointing to a likely read error. The DNA is left out, because the CDR3 cannot be placed on it with certainty; the CDR3 is given as TCRdb lists it. The J gene is TRBJ1-1, the V gene TRBV7-8. CDR1 SGHVS and CDR2 FQNEAQ come from the germline V gene. The CDR3 totals 11 residues, both ends included. CDR3 residues: CASTSTTIIYL.